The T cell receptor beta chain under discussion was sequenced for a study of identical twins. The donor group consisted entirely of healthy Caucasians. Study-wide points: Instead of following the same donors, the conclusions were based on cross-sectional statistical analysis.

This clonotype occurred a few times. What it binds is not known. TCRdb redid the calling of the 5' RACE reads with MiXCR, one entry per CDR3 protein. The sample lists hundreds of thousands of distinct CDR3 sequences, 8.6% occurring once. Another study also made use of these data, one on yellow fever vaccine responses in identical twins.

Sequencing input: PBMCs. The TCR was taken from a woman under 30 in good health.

The CDR3 DNA is TGTGCCAGCGGCTCGACAGCCGTAAACTTCAAAAACATTCAGTACTTC. Translation: CASGSTAVNFKNIQYF. V usage is TRBV3-1 and J usage is TRBJ2-4, with D possibly matching TRBD1 (5 bases). Per germline, CDR1 LGHDT and CDR2 YNNKEL (reference sequence). V lost 8 bases and J lost 3, with 20 bases in between. The CDR3 extends over 16 amino acids.